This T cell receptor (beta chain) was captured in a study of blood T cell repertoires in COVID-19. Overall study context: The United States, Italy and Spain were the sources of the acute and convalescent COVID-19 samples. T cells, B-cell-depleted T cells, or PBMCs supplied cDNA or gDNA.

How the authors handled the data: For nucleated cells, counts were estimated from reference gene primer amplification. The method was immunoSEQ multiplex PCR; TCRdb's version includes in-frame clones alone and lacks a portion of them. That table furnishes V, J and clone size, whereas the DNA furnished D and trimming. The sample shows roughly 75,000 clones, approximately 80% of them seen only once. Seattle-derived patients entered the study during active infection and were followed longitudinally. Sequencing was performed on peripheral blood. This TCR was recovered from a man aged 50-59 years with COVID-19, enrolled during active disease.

CDR3 in amino acids: CASSVGGRVVEQFF. DNA for the CDR3: TGTGCCAGCAGCGTAGGCGGGAGGGTAGTTGAGCAGTTCTTC. The V and J genes are TRBV9 and TRBJ2-1, with 9 bases fitting TRBD2. J was trimmed by 9 bases and V by 0 bases; bases with no gene match: 4. CDR3 length equals 14 residues. Per the germline V gene, CDR1 is SGDLS and CDR2 is YYNGEE.